A single sample is the source of the 25 T cell receptor beta chains below, sequenced in a study of blood T cell repertoires in COVID-19. The assay was immunoSEQ multiplex PCR, and TCRdb's table has in-frame clones only and misses some. The sample consists of 55,000 to 80,000 clones, 80% to 90% of them appearing once. The sequenced sample consisted of peripheral blood. These receptors all come from a human donor in a cohort sampled during active COVID-19.

This chain links TRBV7-6 with TRBJ2-2, with TRBD2 matching over 15 bases. CDR3 length equals 16 residues. Looked up from germline, CDR1 is SGHVS and CDR2 is FNYEAQ. V dropped 3 bases and J dropped 4; count of bases not matched to a gene: 0. The CDR3 protein is CASSLGLAGGTGELFF. As DNA, the CDR3 is TGTGCCAGCAGCTTGGGACTAGCGGGAGGCACCGGGGAGCTGTTTTTT.

The V gene is TRBV27, the J gene TRBJ1-1, with D maybe TRBD1 (6 bases). Germline V gene lookup returns CDR1 MNHEY and CDR2 SMNVEV (reference sequence). There are 17 residues in the CDR3. The V and J ends lost 8 bases and 0 bases respectively, with 22 bases between them. The chain's CDR3 is CASSSPGGQTMNTEAFF. The CDR3 region has the DNA TGTGCCAGCTCGAGCCCGGGGGGACAAACCATGAACACTGAAGCTTTCTTT.

The chain links TRBV27 to TRBJ1-2; 8 nucleotides align to TRBD1. Germline-derived CDR1 and CDR2 are MNHEY and SMNVEV (reference sequence). This CDR3 is built from 12 residues. Trimming at V came to 5 bases and at J to 9 bases, leaving 5 bases not matched to a gene. The chain's CDR3 is CASSRTGSSYTF. CDR3 DNA sequence: TGTGCCAGCAGTAGGACAGGGAGTAGCTACACCTTC.

This clone was seen once. V usage is TRBV7-2 and J usage is TRBJ2-1; D is ambiguous. CDR3 length: 15 amino acids. The germline CDR1 and CDR2 sequences are SGHTA and FQGNSA. Trimming stripped 2 bases from V and 4 bases from J, with 12 bases between. In DNA form, the CDR3 reads TGTGCCAGCAGCTTAATGTCTCTAGAATACAATGAGCAGTTCTTC. Its protein is CASSLMSLEYNEQFF.

This chain uses TRBV14 with TRBJ2-5; D not certain. The CDR3 runs 10 residues. V shed 11 bases and J shed 4 bases, with 8 bases lying between them. CDR1 and CDR2 from the germline V gene are SGHDN and FVKESK. Here the CDR3 reads CAPPLETQYF. The CDR3 coding sequence is TGTGCCCCCCCCCTAGAGACCCAGTACTTC.

V gene TRBV30 combines with J gene TRBJ2-6; 8 nucleotides match TRBD1. The CDR3 has 17 residues. V shed 2 bases, J shed 2 bases, and the junction held 8 bases outside the gene matches. The germline CDR1 and CDR2 sequences are GTSNPN and SVGIG (reference sequence). The CDR3 loop reads CAWSPAGGLTGANVLTF. The CDR3 nucleotides are TGTGCCTGGAGTCCGGCAGGGGGCCTTACTGGGGCCAACGTCCTGACTTTC.

The sample holds a few counts of this clone. The J gene is TRBJ2-4, the V gene TRBV7-9; a weak D match, TRBD1 (8 bases). There are 18 residues in the CDR3. The V gene's germline CDR1 is SEHNR and CDR2 FQNEAQ (reference sequence). The ends were cut back, 2 bases at V and 6 bases at J, with 23 bases in the middle. The CDR3 DNA is TGTGCCAGCAGCTTACCGACTCGGACAGGGTGGGAGGGAAACATTCAGTACTTC. Translated, it gives CASSLPTRTGWEGNIQYF.

This clone was observed many times. The chain carries TRBV10-3 and TRBJ1-3, with 7 bases identical to TRBD1. The junction had 9 bases not matched to a gene; V was cut back by 0 bases and J by 4 bases. The CDR3 covers 17 residues. Germline-derived CDR1 and CDR2 are ENHRY and SYGVKD. The CDR3 loop is CAISESILAGGGNTIYF. DNA of the CDR3: TGTGCCATCAGTGAGTCGATTTTGGCAGGGGGAGGAAACACCATATATTTT.

The chain carries TRBV5-1 and TRBJ2-3, with 8 nucleotides matching TRBD2. Germline assignment: CDR1 SGHRS and CDR2 YFSETQ. V trimming: 0 bases; J trimming: 4 bases; junction bases outside the gene matches: 4. This CDR3 spans 15 amino acids. As DNA, the CDR3 is TGCGCCAGCAGCTTGGCGGGAGGGCCCTCAGATACGCAGTATTTT. This translates into CASSLAGGPSDTQYF.

Concerning this clone itself: Other nucleotide sequences from this sample produce the same CDR3. The genes are TRBV6-5 and TRBJ2-7; 11 bases are shared with TRBD2. Germline V gene sequence: CDR1 MNHEY, CDR2 SVGAGI. The J segment lost 3 bases and the V segment lost 6 bases, leaving 7 bases of the junction unmatched. The CDR3 loop spans 15 amino acids. The CDR3 sequence: CASSPGTSGNYEQYF. CDR3 nucleotides: TGTGCCAGCAGCCCCGGGACTAGCGGAAACTACGAGCAGTACTTC.

This clone was picked up one time. This chain connects TRBV11-1 to TRBJ2-7; D is possibly TRBD2 (5 bases). The CDR3 is 12 residues long. Trimming took off 6 bases at V and 4 bases at J, with 10 bases between the two ends. Germline V gene lookup returns CDR1 SGHAT and CDR2 FQDESV (reference sequence). CDR3 sequence (DNA): TGTGCCAGCAGTCACGGCGGGTACGAGCAGTACTTC. Amino acid sequence: CASSHGGYEQYF.

This rearrangement joins TRBV27 to TRBJ2-3; possibly TRBD2 for D (6 bases). V was trimmed by 10 bases and J by 4 bases, leaving 15 bases between them. The CDR3 sequence is 13 residues long. The germline gives CDR1 MNHEY, CDR2 SMNVEV (reference sequence). This CDR3 reads CATRRAGSDTQYF. The CDR3 DNA is TGTGCCACCCGAAGGGCGGGGTCAGATACGCAGTATTTT.

The chain joins TRBV10-2 to TRBJ2-1; 9 bases match TRBD1. Germline assignment: CDR1 WSHSY and CDR2 SAAADI. This CDR3 has 15 residues. V lost 3 bases and J lost 4; bases outside the gene matches: 4. CDR3 amino acids: CASSETGTGYNEQFF. CDR3 nucleotide sequence: TGCGCCAGCAGTGAAACCGGGACAGGGTACAATGAGCAGTTCTTC.

This rearrangement joins TRBV27 to TRBJ1-4; no firm D call. Between the trimmed V and J ends, which lost 3 bases and 15 bases, there was a span of 26 bases. Germline values: CDR1 MNHEY, CDR2 SMNVEV (reference sequence). The CDR3 covers 16 residues. This CDR3 is CASSFSLEGIMKRVFF. The CDR3 DNA reads TGTGCCAGCAGTTTTAGTTTGGAGGGCATAATGAAAAGGGTGTTTTTT.

The chain carries TRBV2 and TRBJ1-2; TRBD1 agrees at 8 bases. V gave up 6 bases and J gave up 7 bases; unmatched junction bases: 7. The CDR3 is made up of 13 amino acids. Germline V gene data show CDR1 as SNHLY and CDR2 as FYNNEI. CDR3 coding DNA: TGTGCCAGCAGCATACCTACAGGGGGTGGCTACACCTTC. As protein: CASSIPTGGGYTF.

The CDR3 nucleotides are TGTGCCAGCAGTAGAAACAGGGTTGCCGGAAACACCATATATTTT. Translation gives CASSRNRVAGNTIYF. The V and J genes are TRBV6-5 and TRBJ1-3; perhaps TRBD1 as D (6 bases). The CDR3 is 15 amino acids. The germline V gene has CDR1 MNHEY and CDR2 SVGAGI. The V end was cut by 5 bases, the J end by 4 bases, with 15 bases between.

J is TRBJ1-5 and V is TRBV7-9; 7 positions match TRBD1. V shed 1 base, J shed 7 bases, and the junction held 7 bases outside the gene matches. This CDR3 comprises 15 residues. Germline V CDR1 and CDR2: SEHNR, FQNEAQ (reference sequence). The chain's CDR3 is CASSLGQGVDQPQHF. CDR3 DNA sequence: TGTGCCAGCAGCTTAGGGCAGGGGGTAGACCAGCCCCAGCATTTT. Full variable domain (outside the CDR3, taken from reference TRBV7-9 and TRBJ1-5): DTGVSQNPRHKITKRGQNVTFRCDPISEHNRLYWYRQTLGQGPEFLTYFQNEAQLEKSRLLSDRFSAERPKGSFSTLEIQRTEQGDSAMYLCASSLGQGVDQPQHFGDGTRLSIL.

The rearrangement uses TRBV4-2 and TRBJ2-3; 8 bases align to TRBD2. The CDR3 sequence is 18 residues long. V gave up 0 bases and J gave up 1 base; unmatched junction bases: 9. Germline V gene data show CDR1 as LGHNA and CDR2 as YNFKEQ. The CDR3 DNA reads TGTGCCAGCAGCCAAGAGCCTAGCGGGCTCATGGGCACAGATACGCAGTATTTT. It is translated as CASSQEPSGLMGTDTQYF.

V usage is TRBV11-2 and J usage is TRBJ2-2; a possible D gene is TRBD2 (6 bases). V gave up 5 bases and J gave up 7 bases, with 17 bases separating them. Germline V gene sequence: CDR1 SGHAT, CDR2 FQNNGV. The CDR3 runs 15 residues. CDR3 protein: CASSRRGGPGGELFF. Here the CDR3 DNA reads TGTGCCAGCAGCAGACGTGGAGGGCCGGGCGGGGAGCTGTTTTTT.

The chain joins TRBV11-3 to TRBJ1-6; D uncertain. The V end lost 5 bases, the J end lost 0 bases, and 5 bases lay between the germline ends. Germline CDR1 reads SGHNT; CDR2 reads YENEEA. The CDR3 contains 14 residues. The CDR3 DNA is TGTGCCAGCAGCACCAGCTCCTATAATTCACCCCTCCACTTT. Translation gives CASSTSSYNSPLHF.

This rearrangement joins TRBV7-9 to TRBJ1-1, with a tentative D call TRBD1 (6 bases). The CDR3 length is 15 residues. The V gene's germline CDR1 is SEHNR and CDR2 FQNEAQ (reference sequence). The V and J ends lost 5 bases and 5 bases respectively, with 18 bases between them. In DNA, the CDR3 is TGTGCCAGCAGCCACCCCCGGGGGGCAAGAACTGAAGCTTTCTTT. Translated: CASSHPRGARTEAFF.

This clone was recorded once. The chain combines TRBV30 with TRBJ2-1; 14 nucleotides line up with TRBD2. The V gene's germline CDR1 is GTSNPN and CDR2 SVGIG (reference sequence). The trim removed 3 bases at V and 13 bases at J, leaving 11 bases unmatched. This CDR3 is built from 15 residues. The CDR3 region has the DNA TGTGCCTGGAGCCTAGGGACTAGCGGGGGTCTCACCCAGTTCTTC. Its protein product is CAWSLGTSGGLTQFF.

The chain links TRBV5-6 to TRBJ2-7; no clear D. CDR3 length: 13 amino acids. V was trimmed by 4 bases and J by 1 base, leaving 9 bases between them. Germline V gene lookup returns CDR1 SGHDT and CDR2 YYEEEE. The CDR3 here is CASSLSRSYEQYF. The CDR3 nucleotides read TGTGCCAGCAGCCTGTCCAGGTCCTACGAGCAGTACTTC.

The rearrangement joins TRBV3-1 (or the pseudogene TRBV3-2) to TRBJ2-5; weak D call: TRBD2 (5 bases). The CDR3 is 15 amino acids. V was clipped by 1 base and J by 4 bases, with 13 bases between them. CDR1 is LGHDT and CDR2 is YNNKEL in the germline V gene (reference sequence). As DNA, the CDR3 is TGTGCCAGCAGCCAAGGGGAGTTATCCTCAGAGACCCAGTACTTC. It is translated as CASSQGELSSETQYF.

The chain combines TRBV5-1 with TRBJ2-3, with D possibly being TRBD2 (7 bases). This CDR3 is built from 18 residues. With 0 bases removed from V and 4 bases from J, the gap between germline ends came to 21 bases. Germline loops: CDR1 SGHRS, CDR2 YFSETQ. The CDR3 DNA sequence: TGCGCCAGCAGCTTGGCCGGCCTGGCGGGGGCTGGCCCAGATACGCAGTATTTT. It codes for CASSLAGLAGAGPDTQYF. Full variable domain (rest looked up from reference TRBV5-1 and TRBJ2-3): KAGVTQTPRYLIKTRGQQVTLSCSPISGHRSVSWYQQTPGQGLQFLFEYFSETQRNKGNFPGRFSGRQFSNSRSEMNVSTLELGDSALYLCASSLAGLAGAGPDTQYFGPGTRLTVL.